This record concerns one TCR beta chain sequence. The antigen remains undetermined. This specimen belongs to a study of T cell repertoires in ileal Crohn's disease. Study-wide context: Median disease duration was about 7.9 years; 35% to 45% smoked at surgery. Postoperative therapy was given to about half: 11 thiopurines, around 18 anti-TNF agents. Findings and limits, study-wide: Every patient over 26.8% clonality showed endoscopic recurrence. High-frequency clones were more common in sorted CD8 than CD4 cells.

The protocol was immunoSEQ multiplex PCR, while the TCRdb copy is restricted to in-frame clones and leaves out a portion. Among about 16,000 clones listed, around 88% were seen once. This TCR was recovered from an adult with Crohn's disease. Sample: ileal tissue.

Here the CDR3 reads CTSSQVLAGGHTSYNEQFF. In DNA, the CDR3 is TGCACCAGCAGCCAAGTCCTAGCGGGAGGACATACCTCCTACAATGAGCAGTTCTTC. V gene TRBV1 combines with J gene TRBJ2-1; TRBD2 is the table's D call, not checked against the DNA. TRBV1 is noted as a pseudogene. The CDR3 has 19 amino acids.